The clone carrying this TCR beta chain was seen more than once but under ten times. The antigen is undetermined. TCRdb redid the calling of the 5' RACE reads with MiXCR, one entry per CDR3 protein. Among some 840,000 distinct CDR3 sequences listed, approximately 12% were seen once. This record belongs to a study of CD8 T cells in ankylosing spondylitis. Regarding the study as a whole: A TCR beta motif of several highly homologous variants seemed to mark ankylosing spondylitis blood.

The source material was blood, either unsorted or a sorted T cell fraction (not recorded which). The TCR was taken from a male donor with ankylosing spondylitis.

CDR3 nucleotides: TGTGCCAGCAGCGTAGCCGCGGGGGCATCCTACGAGCAGTACTTC. This encodes CASSVAAGASYEQYF. The V and J genes are TRBV9 and TRBJ2-7, with D perhaps TRBD2 (7 bases). Trimming stripped 0 bases from V and 1 base from J, with 11 bases between. The CDR3 contains 15 residues. Germline CDR1 and CDR2: SGDLS and YYNGEE.